These 20 T cell receptor beta chains were sequenced from one sample in a study of T-cell reconstitution after alpha-beta-depleted transplantation in children. Unique molecular identifiers were incorporated into the prepared TCRbeta library. TCRdb used MiXCR to reprocess the PCR reads, holding one entry per CDR3 protein. The sample shows roughly 300,000 distinct CDR3 sequences, approximately 9.6% of them seen only once. The input for sequencing was PBMCs from the stem cell graft donor, taken from the stem cell graft. The receptors were sampled from a human donor who donated a stem cell graft to a child with SCID.

This clonotype was observed at least ten times. The chain joins TRBV10-3 to TRBJ1-2, with TRBD1 as a possible D gene (6 bases). Germline assignment: CDR1 ENHRY and CDR2 SYGVKD. CDR3 size: 13 residues. Trimming left V 3 bases short and J 8 bases short, with 13 bases between. The CDR3 is CAISDGAGAGYTF. CDR3 sequence (DNA): TGTGCCATCAGTGACGGGGCAGGGGCCGGCTACACCTTC.

The chain uses TRBV2 and TRBJ2-4; D remains unclear. There are 12 residues in the CDR3. CDR1 SNHLY and CDR2 FYNNEI come from the germline V gene. Trimming left V 3 bases short and J 7 bases short, with 7 bases between. The DNA of the CDR3 is TGTGCCAGCAGTGACGTGGGGAACATTCAGTACTTC. Translated, it gives CASSDVGNIQYF.

This clonotype showed up many times. This chain uses TRBV7-6 with TRBJ2-3; D perhaps matches TRBD1 (6 bases). The length of the CDR3 is 14 residues. Germline CDR1 and CDR2: SGHVS and FNYEAQ. Trimming stripped 5 bases from V and 6 bases from J, with 15 bases between. CDR3 loop: CASSRYERGDTQYF. The CDR3 DNA reads as TGTGCCAGCAGCCGCTATGAAAGGGGGGATACGCAGTATTTT.

This clonotype was observed a few times. J is TRBJ2-1 and V is TRBV2; 11 bases fit TRBD2. CDR3 length equals 15 residues. Germline V CDR1 and CDR2: SNHLY, FYNNEI. Trimming at V came to 6 bases and at J to 7 bases, leaving 8 bases not matched to a gene. CDR3 amino acids: CASRVSGGAWNEQFF. The CDR3, as DNA: TGTGCCAGCAGGGTTAGCGGGGGGGCTTGGAATGAGCAGTTCTTC.

In its sample, this clonotype was seen many times. The chain joins TRBV10-3 to TRBJ1-2; 10 bases line up with TRBD1. CDR1 ENHRY and CDR2 SYGVKD come from the germline V gene. CDR3 size: 14 residues. V gave up 3 bases and J gave up 6 bases; unmatched junction bases: 4. CDR3 sequence: CAISEDRGLDGYTF. The DNA for the CDR3 is TGTGCCATCAGTGAAGACAGGGGGCTCGATGGCTACACCTTC.

In this sample, this clonotype turned up many times. The chain links TRBV18 to TRBJ2-3; TRBD1 matches 10 bases. Germline values: CDR1 KGHSH, CDR2 LQKENI. The V and J ends lost 4 bases and 6 bases, in that order; junction bases with no gene match: 13. This CDR3 spans 17 amino acids. The CDR3 here is CASSRIDRGRFSDTQYF. CDR3 coding DNA: TGTGCCAGCTCACGAATCGACAGGGGGCGTTTTTCGGATACGCAGTATTTT.

This chain uses TRBV11-2 with TRBJ2-5; D unresolved. V lost 5 bases, J lost 9 bases, and 13 bases lay in between. This CDR3 is 12 amino acids long. Germline V gene lookup returns CDR1 SGHAT and CDR2 FQNNGV. CDR3 nucleotide sequence: TGTGCCAGCAGCCTCGACCGGGTGGCCCAGTACTTC. Translated, it gives CASSLDRVAQYF.

There are many counts of this clonotype. V gene TRBV5-1 combines with J gene TRBJ2-3; possibly TRBD1 or TRBD2 for D (5 bases each). The CDR3 is made up of 18 amino acids. In germline, CDR1 is SGHRS, CDR2 YFSETQ. V was pared by 4 bases and J by 5 bases, with 26 bases between. As DNA, the CDR3 is TGCGCCAGCAGCAACAGGACTGGCCGTGGCATCCAGGAAGATACGCAGTATTTT. It yields the protein CASSNRTGRGIQEDTQYF.

This clonotype was counted ten times or more. This chain joins TRBV3-1 and TRBJ2-2; D perhaps matches TRBD2 (5 bases). CDR3 size: 13 residues. Trimming removed 4 bases from V and 5 bases from J, with 8 bases in between. Germline V gene lookup returns CDR1 LGHDT and CDR2 YNNKEL (reference sequence). The CDR3 reads CASSPRVTGELFF. The DNA for the CDR3 is TGTGCCAGCAGCCCGAGGGTAACCGGGGAGCTGTTTTTT. Full variable domain (outside the CDR3, taken from reference TRBV3-1 and TRBJ2-2): DTAVSQTPKYLVTQMGNDKSIKCEQNLGHDTMYWYKQDSKKFLKIMFSYNNKELIINETVPNRFSPKSPDKAHLNLHINSLELGDSAVYFCASSPRVTGELFFGEGSRLTVL.

This clonotype occurred a few times. The chain joins TRBV19 to TRBJ2-7; D is ambiguous. The CDR3 runs to 13 residues. V was cut by 3 bases and J by 0 bases, with 6 bases left in between. Germline CDR1 reads LNHDA; CDR2 reads SQIVND (reference sequence). This chain's CDR3 is CASSMVSSYEQYF. The CDR3 DNA is TGTGCCAGTAGTATGGTTAGCTCCTACGAGCAGTACTTC.

The J gene is TRBJ2-1, the V gene TRBV2; tentatively, D is TRBD1 (6 bases). The germline V and J ends were trimmed by 6 bases and 0 bases, with 12 bases remaining between them. The CDR3 has 15 residues. Germline V lookup: CDR1 SNHLY, CDR2 FYNNEI. The CDR3 bases are TGTGCCAGCAGGGATGGACAGAGCTCCTACAATGAGCAGTTCTTC. Translated: CASRDGQSSYNEQFF.

The chain links TRBV7-6 to TRBJ2-1, with 10 bases matching TRBD1. Germline CDR1 is SGHVS and CDR2 is FNYEAQ. Trimming removed 4 bases from V and 7 bases from J; junction bases left unmatched: 7. The CDR3 consists of 15 residues. The DNA for the CDR3 is TGTGCCAGCAGCTCCCCGGGACAGGGGAGAAATGAGCAGTTCTTC. Its protein product is CASSSPGQGRNEQFF.

The chain is built from TRBV12-3 or TRBV12-4 and TRBJ2-3, with D possibly matching TRBD2 (5 bases). V lost 5 bases, J lost 5 bases, and 14 bases lay in between. This CDR3 spans 14 amino acids. CDR3 nucleotides: TGTGCCAGCAGTCCCGGGGTCCATGGAGATACGCAGTATTTT. It codes for CASSPGVHGDTQYF.

This clonotype was detected ten times or more. The chain links TRBV7-8 to TRBJ2-1; TRBD2 agrees at 14 bases. The CDR3 loop spans 15 amino acids. J gave up 7 bases and V 5 bases, and 4 bases lay outside the gene matches. The V gene's germline CDR1 is SGHVS and CDR2 FQNEAQ. CDR3 residues: CASSMGLAGENEQFF. In nucleotides, the CDR3 is TGTGCCAGCAGCATGGGACTAGCGGGGGAAAATGAGCAGTTCTTC. Variable domain in full (rest from reference TRBV7-8 and TRBJ2-1): GAGVSQSPRYKVAKRGQDVALRCDPISGHVSLFWYQQALGQGPEFLTYFQNEAQLDKSGLPSDRFFAERPEGSVSTLKIQRTQQEDSAVYLCASSMGLAGENEQFFGPGTRLTVL.

This clonotype was recorded at least ten times. The chain has TRBV3-1 and TRBJ2-7; TRBD1 is a possible D gene (5 bases). V was cut by 1 base and J by 6 bases, with 10 bases left in between. The CDR3 length is 13 residues. Germline V lookup: CDR1 LGHDT, CDR2 YNNKEL (reference sequence). CDR3 region: CASSQVDGAEQYF. CDR3 DNA: TGTGCCAGCAGCCAAGTCGATGGGGCCGAGCAGTACTTC.

V and J are TRBV18 and TRBJ2-5; D unresolved. CDR3 size: 13 residues. V was clipped by 3 bases and J by 5 bases, with 10 bases between them. Germline loops: CDR1 KGHSH, CDR2 LQKENI. The CDR3: CASSPLLQETQYF. DNA of the CDR3: TGTGCCAGCTCACCGCTGCTCCAGGAGACCCAGTACTTC.

The V and J genes are TRBV7-3 and TRBJ2-5; unclear D gene. The CDR3 extends over 13 amino acids. V gave up 5 bases and J gave up 5 bases, with 12 bases separating them. Germline V gene data show CDR1 as SGHTA and CDR2 as FQGTGA. The CDR3 DNA sequence: TGTGCCAGCAGCAACAAACCTGCGGAGACCCAGTACTTC. Residues: CASSNKPAETQYF.

The table lists this clonotype with a few counts. The chain is built from TRBV20-1 and TRBJ1-2; D is unclear. The CDR3 length is 14 residues. Trimming cost V 6 bases and J 7 bases, with 21 bases left between them. CDR1 is DFQATT, CDR2 SNEGSKA, per germline (reference sequence). The CDR3 DNA sequence: TGCAGTGCCAGTGAGAGACTGGGAGGTGTTGGCTACACCTTC. It is translated as CSASERLGGVGYTF.

The table lists this clonotype with many counts. The chain employs TRBV10-3 and TRBJ1-5, with D uncertain. Trimming pared 11 bases from V and 0 bases from J, leaving 11 bases between. CDR1 is ENHRY, CDR2 SYGVKD, per germline. The CDR3 runs to 13 residues. In DNA form, the CDR3 reads TGTGCCTCCCGGACCGCTAGCAATCAGCCCCAGCATTTT. Translating it yields CASRTASNQPQHF.

The gene calls are TRBV6-2 or TRBV6-3 and TRBJ2-3; 7 bases are shared with TRBD2. V lost 8 bases and J lost 9; bases outside the gene matches: 8. The germline gives CDR1 MNHEY, CDR2 SVGEGT. This CDR3 is built from 12 residues. CDR3 amino acids: CASGEGVQTQYF. As DNA, the CDR3 is TGTGCCAGCGGGGAGGGAGTCCAGACGCAGTATTTT.